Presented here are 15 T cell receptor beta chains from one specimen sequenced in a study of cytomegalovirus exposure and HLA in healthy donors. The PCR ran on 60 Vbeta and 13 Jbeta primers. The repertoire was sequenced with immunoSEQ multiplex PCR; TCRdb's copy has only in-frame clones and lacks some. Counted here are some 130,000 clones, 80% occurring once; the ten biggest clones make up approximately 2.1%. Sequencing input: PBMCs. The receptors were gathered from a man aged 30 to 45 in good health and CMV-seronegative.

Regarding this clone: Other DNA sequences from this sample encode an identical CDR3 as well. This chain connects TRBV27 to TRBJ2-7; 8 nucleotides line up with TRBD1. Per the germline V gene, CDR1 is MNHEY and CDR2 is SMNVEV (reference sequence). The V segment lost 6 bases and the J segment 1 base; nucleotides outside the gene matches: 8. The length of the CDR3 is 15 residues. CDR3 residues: CASRYDRGGSYEQYF. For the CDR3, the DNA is TGTGCCAGCAGATACGACAGGGGCGGATCCTACGAGCAGTACTTC.

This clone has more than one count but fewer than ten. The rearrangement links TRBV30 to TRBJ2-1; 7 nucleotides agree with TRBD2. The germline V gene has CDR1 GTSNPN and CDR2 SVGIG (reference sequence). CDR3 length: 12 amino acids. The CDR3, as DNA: TGTGGCTTGGCTAGCGGTTACAATGAGCAGTTCTTC. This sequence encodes CGLASGYNEQFF.

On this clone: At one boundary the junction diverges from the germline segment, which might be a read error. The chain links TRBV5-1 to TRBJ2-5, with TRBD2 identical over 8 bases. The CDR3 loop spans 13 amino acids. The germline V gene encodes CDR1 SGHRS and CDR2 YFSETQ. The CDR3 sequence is CASSLVPGGAENF. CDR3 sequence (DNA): TGCGCCAGCAGCTTGGTTCCGGGGGGGGCGGAAAACTTC.

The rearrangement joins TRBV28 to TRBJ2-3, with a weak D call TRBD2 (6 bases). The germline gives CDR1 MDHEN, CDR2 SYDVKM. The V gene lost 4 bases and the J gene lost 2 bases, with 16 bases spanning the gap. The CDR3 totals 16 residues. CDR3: CASSSRRRDFTDTQYF. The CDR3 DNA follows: TGTGCCAGCAGTTCGAGGCGGCGGGACTTCACAGATACGCAGTATTTT.

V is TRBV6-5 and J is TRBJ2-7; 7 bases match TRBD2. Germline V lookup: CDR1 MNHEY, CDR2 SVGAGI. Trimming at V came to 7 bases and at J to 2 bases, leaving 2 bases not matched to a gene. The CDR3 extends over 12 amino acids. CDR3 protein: CASTSGAYEQYF. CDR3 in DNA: TGTGCCAGCACTAGCGGAGCCTACGAGCAGTACTTC.

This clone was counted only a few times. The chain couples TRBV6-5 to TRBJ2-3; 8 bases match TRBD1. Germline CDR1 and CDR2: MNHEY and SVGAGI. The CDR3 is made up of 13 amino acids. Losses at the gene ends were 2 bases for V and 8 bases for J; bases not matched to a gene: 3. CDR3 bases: TGTGCCAGCAGTTACCAGGGGGCAGGTACGCAGTATTTT. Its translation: CASSYQGAGTQYF.

The CDR3 loop reads CASSESPDTGELFF. DNA of the CDR3: TGTGCCAGCAGTGAATCCCCCGACACCGGGGAGCTGTTTTTT. V is TRBV6-4 and J is TRBJ2-2; D is unresolved. This CDR3 has 14 amino acids. Per germline, CDR1 MRHNA and CDR2 SNTAGT. Trimming took off 3 bases at V and 3 bases at J, with 8 bases between the two ends.

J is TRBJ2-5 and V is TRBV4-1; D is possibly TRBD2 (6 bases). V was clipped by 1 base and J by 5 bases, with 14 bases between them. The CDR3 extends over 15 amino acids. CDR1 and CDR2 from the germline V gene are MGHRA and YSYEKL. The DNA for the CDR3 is TGCGCCAGCAGCCAAGTTTCCGGGGGTAGGGAGACCCAGTACTTC. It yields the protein CASSQVSGGRETQYF.

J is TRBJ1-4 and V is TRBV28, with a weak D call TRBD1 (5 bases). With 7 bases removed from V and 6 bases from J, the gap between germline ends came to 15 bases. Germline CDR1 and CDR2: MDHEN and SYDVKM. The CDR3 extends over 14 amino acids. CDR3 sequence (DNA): TGTGCCAGCACCGGACAAATAAAGGATGAAAAACTGTTTTTT. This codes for CASTGQIKDEKLFF.

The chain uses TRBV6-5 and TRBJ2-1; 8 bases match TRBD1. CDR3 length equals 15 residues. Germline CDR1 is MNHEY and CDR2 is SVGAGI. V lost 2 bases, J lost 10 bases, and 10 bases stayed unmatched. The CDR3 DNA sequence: TGTGCCAGCAGTTACGCCCTTGACAGGGGCCGGGAGCAGTTCTTC. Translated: CASSYALDRGREQFF.

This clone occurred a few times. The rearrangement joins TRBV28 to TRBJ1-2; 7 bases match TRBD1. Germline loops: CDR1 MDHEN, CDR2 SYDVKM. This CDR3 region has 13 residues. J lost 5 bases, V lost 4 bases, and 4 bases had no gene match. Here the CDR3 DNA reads TGTGCCAGCAGTTGGAGGGGGCCTTATGGCTACACCTTC. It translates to CASSWRGPYGYTF.

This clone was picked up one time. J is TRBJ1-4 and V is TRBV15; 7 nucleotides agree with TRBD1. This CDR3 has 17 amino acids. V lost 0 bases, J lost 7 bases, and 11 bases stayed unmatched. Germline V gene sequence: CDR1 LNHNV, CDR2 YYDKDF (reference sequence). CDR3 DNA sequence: TGTGCCACCAGCAGAGATCTCAGGGGGAGAGGGGGTGAAAAACTGTTTTTT. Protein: CATSRDLRGRGGEKLFF.

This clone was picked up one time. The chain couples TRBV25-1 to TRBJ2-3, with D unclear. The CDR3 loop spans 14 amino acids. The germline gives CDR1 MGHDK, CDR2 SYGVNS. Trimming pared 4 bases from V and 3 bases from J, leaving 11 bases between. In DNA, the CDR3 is TGTGCCAGCAGTGGCAGGTTATTTACAGATACGCAGTATTTT. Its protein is CASSGRLFTDTQYF.

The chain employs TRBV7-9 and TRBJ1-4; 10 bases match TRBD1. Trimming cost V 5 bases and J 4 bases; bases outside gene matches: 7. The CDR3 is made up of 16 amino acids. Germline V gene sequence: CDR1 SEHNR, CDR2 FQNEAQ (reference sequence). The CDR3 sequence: CASSARTGGYNEKLFF. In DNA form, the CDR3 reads TGTGCCAGCAGCGCCCGGACAGGGGGTTATAATGAAAAACTGTTTTTT.

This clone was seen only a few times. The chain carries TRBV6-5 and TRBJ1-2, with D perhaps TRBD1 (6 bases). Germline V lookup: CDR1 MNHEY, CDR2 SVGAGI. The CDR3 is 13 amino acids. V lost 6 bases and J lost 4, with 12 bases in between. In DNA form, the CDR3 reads TGTGCCAGCAGCCGCGGGGGGCGCTATGGCTACACCTTC. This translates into CASSRGGRYGYTF.